Presented here are 25 T cell receptor beta chains from one specimen sequenced in a study of neurological immune-mediated disorders. TCRdb reprocessed the 5' RACE reads via MiXCR and lists one record per CDR3 protein. The sample holds roughly 75,000 distinct CDR3 sequences, roughly 13% seen once. The time point was: longitudinal time-point 1 (baseline). Sequenced input: PBMCs. The receptors originated from a female donor with HTLV-1-associated myelopathy (HAM/TSP).

This clonotype showed up just a few times. The chain carries TRBV10-3 and TRBJ1-2; D might be TRBD1 (5 bases). Trimming cost V 0 bases and J 1 base, with 9 bases left between them. The V gene's germline CDR1 is ENHRY and CDR2 SYGVKD. The CDR3 consists of 15 residues. The CDR3: CAISESGTVNYGYTF. DNA for the CDR3: TGTGCCATCAGTGAGTCCGGGACCGTTAACTATGGCTACACCTTC.

This clonotype was detected ten times or more. This rearrangement joins TRBV21-1 to TRBJ2-7; TRBD2, the table's D call, lacks a check against the DNA. TRBV21-1 is designated a pseudogene. This CDR3 is 14 amino acids long. The CDR3 coding sequence is TGTGCCAGCAGACAAATTGGACTACGCGACGAGCAGTACTTC. Translating gives CASRQIGLRDEQYF.

In its sample, this clonotype was seen many times. V usage is TRBV5-1 and J usage is TRBJ2-7, with a tentative D call TRBD1 (8 bases). Trimming left V 4 bases short and J 6 bases short, with 17 bases between. Germline V gene lookup returns CDR1 SGHRS and CDR2 YFSETQ. This CDR3 has 14 residues. The CDR3 here is CASSPGGQGSEQYF. Here the CDR3 DNA reads TGCGCCAGCAGCCCGGGAGGACAGGGTTCCGAGCAGTACTTC.

The sample holds many counts of this clonotype. V and J are TRBV7-9 and TRBJ2-7; D gene unclear. CDR1 and CDR2 (germline): SEHNR, FQNEAQ (reference sequence). V shed 5 bases and J shed 5 bases, with 7 bases lying between them. CDR3 size: 11 residues. As DNA, the CDR3 is TGTGCCAGCAGCCCCTCTAACGAGCAGTACTTC. Protein product: CASSPSNEQYF.

V and J are TRBV2 and TRBJ2-2; 8 bases are a match to TRBD1. This CDR3 comprises 13 residues. Germline V lookup: CDR1 SNHLY, CDR2 FYNNEI. The trim removed 8 bases at V and 6 bases at J, leaving 5 bases unmatched. The CDR3 sequence is CASGQGSSGELFF. As DNA, the CDR3 is TGTGCCAGCGGACAGGGATCATCCGGGGAGCTGTTTTTT.

This clonotype was seen ten or more times. The gene calls are TRBV7-9 and TRBJ2-3; D gene uncertain. Germline loops: CDR1 SEHNR, CDR2 FQNEAQ (reference sequence). The CDR3 spans 13 residues. With 7 bases removed from V and 1 base from J, the gap between germline ends came to 9 bases. The CDR3 here is CASKPGRTDTQYF. The CDR3, as DNA: TGTGCCAGCAAACCAGGACGCACAGATACGCAGTATTTT.

This chain links TRBV5-1 with TRBJ2-7; D is perhaps TRBD1 (6 bases). CDR3 length: 15 amino acids. Trimming left V 4 bases short and J 1 base short, with 15 bases between. In germline, CDR1 is SGHRS, CDR2 YFSETQ. The CDR3 region has the DNA TGCGCCAGCAGCACAACCCCGGGACAATCCTACGAGCAGTACTTC. Protein sequence: CASSTTPGQSYEQYF.

This clonotype was seen repeatedly, ten times or more. The gene calls are TRBV5-1 and TRBJ2-7; D gene ambiguous. The CDR3 totals 14 residues. V was clipped by 7 bases and J by 3 bases, with 17 bases between them. Germline assignment: CDR1 SGHRS and CDR2 YFSETQ. The CDR3 reads CASSLQGTDYEQYF. CDR3 coding DNA: TGCGCCAGCTCTCTTCAAGGCACCGACTACGAGCAGTACTTC.

For this clonotype: It may be a read error: a sequence one base away is much more abundant. The gene calls are TRBV7-9 and TRBJ1-1; 7 positions match TRBD1. The CDR3 consists of 15 residues. Per the germline V gene, CDR1 is SEHNR and CDR2 is FQNEAQ (reference sequence). The CDR3 nucleotides are TGTGCCAGCTGCTTAGCCGGTGGGACAGCTAATGAAGCTTTCTTT. This translates into CASCLAGGTANEAFF.

This clonotype was counted many times. The V call is TRBV6-1, the J call TRBJ2-3; 9 nucleotides line up with TRBD2. After removal of 2 bases from V and 2 bases from J, the junction contained 8 bases not matched to a gene. Germline values: CDR1 MNHNS, CDR2 SASEGT. This CDR3 has 17 amino acids. CDR3 coding DNA: TGTGCCAGCAGTGAAAAGCTAGCGGGGACCTTCACAGATACGCAGTATTTT. This encodes CASSEKLAGTFTDTQYF.

Ten or more counts support this clonotype. CDR3 in amino acids: CATSDPTGGWDEQYF. CDR3 DNA: TGTGCCACCAGTGATCCCACAGGGGGCTGGGACGAGCAGTACTTC. The chain recombines TRBV24-1 with TRBJ2-7; 9 positions agree with TRBD1. The germline gives CDR1 KGHDR, CDR2 SFDVKD. This CDR3 is built from 15 residues. V lost 3 bases to trimming and J lost 5 bases; unmatched junction nucleotides: 7.

The V call is TRBV4-1, the J call TRBJ2-5, with 10 nucleotides matching TRBD2. CDR1 and CDR2 from the germline V gene are MGHRA and YSYEKL. The J segment lost 0 bases and the V segment lost 4 bases, leaving 11 bases of the junction unmatched. The CDR3 contains 18 residues. CDR3 in amino acids: CASSPRASGGPYQETQYF. The CDR3 DNA reads TGCGCCAGCAGCCCGAGGGCTAGCGGGGGCCCTTACCAAGAGACCCAGTACTTC.

This clonotype was counted ten times or more. The CDR3 is CASSAGTNEQFF. CDR3 sequence (DNA): TGTGCCAGCAGTGCCGGGACGAATGAGCAGTTCTTC. This chain uses TRBV28 with TRBJ2-1; D is tentatively TRBD1 or TRBD2 (5 bases each). V dropped 5 bases and J dropped 7 bases, with 9 bases sitting between them. The CDR3 loop spans 12 amino acids. Germline values: CDR1 MDHEN, CDR2 SYDVKM.

This clonotype was seen more than once but under ten times. The rearrangement joins TRBV10-2 to TRBJ1-6; D is unresolved. Germline V gene data show CDR1 as WSHSY and CDR2 as SAAADI. V gave up 4 bases and J gave up 10 bases, with 14 bases separating them. CDR3 length: 14 residues. CDR3 DNA sequence: TGCGCCAGCAGTGTACGGGAAGGAACGTCACCCCTCCACTTT. This translates into CASSVREGTSPLHF.

This clonotype was seen at least ten times. The chain combines TRBV10-3 with TRBJ1-6; 9 bases are shared with TRBD1. CDR3 length equals 14 residues. Germline CDR1 is ENHRY and CDR2 is SYGVKD. J gave up 7 bases and V 11 bases, and 9 bases lay outside the gene matches. The CDR3 here is CAPYPGTGNSPLHF. CDR3 DNA: TGTGCCCCTTACCCCGGGACAGGGAATTCACCCCTCCACTTT.

This clonotype was observed at least ten times. This chain links TRBV5-1 with TRBJ2-3; no clear D. Germline loops: CDR1 SGHRS, CDR2 YFSETQ. The CDR3 runs to 13 residues. Trimming cost V 0 bases and J 5 bases, with 7 bases left between them. CDR3 nucleotide sequence: TGCGCCAGCAGCTTGGGGCCCGGAGATACGCAGTATTTT. The encoded protein is CASSLGPGDTQYF.

In its sample, this clonotype was seen many times. CDR3 residues: CATSEPRGGRNTGELFF. In DNA form, the CDR3 reads TGTGCCACCAGTGAACCCCGGGGCGGCCGGAACACCGGGGAGCTGTTTTTT. This chain links TRBV24-1 with TRBJ2-2; the D call may be TRBD1 or TRBD2 (5 bases each). Germline V CDR1 and CDR2: KGHDR, SFDVKD. The V end lost 4 bases, the J end lost 1 base, and 15 bases lay between the germline ends. The CDR3 length is 17 residues.

This clonotype was seen at least ten times. The CDR3 coding sequence is TGTGCCAGCAGCCAAGGTTTAGGGAGTGCCACAGATACGCAGTATTTT. It specifies CASSQGLGSATDTQYF. The chain joins TRBV3-1 to TRBJ2-3; D may be TRBD2 (5 bases). The V gene lost 1 base and the J gene lost 2 bases, with 13 bases spanning the gap. This CDR3 is built from 16 residues. Germline-derived CDR1 and CDR2 are LGHDT and YNNKEL (reference sequence).

As regards this clonotype: The CDR3 does not close with the conserved phenylalanine or tryptophan, likely indicating a read error. The chain links TRBV9 to TRBJ2-1; 7 bases agree with TRBD2. Looked up from germline, CDR1 is SGDLS and CDR2 is YYNGEE. This CDR3 spans 12 amino acids. CDR3 region: CASSVAGNEQFL. The CDR3 DNA sequence: TGTGCAAGCAGCGTAGCGGGTAATGAGCAGTTCTTA.

J is TRBJ2-4 and V is TRBV5-1, with TRBD2 as a possible D gene (6 bases). V shed 3 bases and J shed 8 bases, with 18 bases lying between them. Per the germline V gene, CDR1 is SGHRS and CDR2 is YFSETQ. This CDR3 region has 15 residues. In DNA, the CDR3 is TGCGCCAGCAGCTCCTCTGCGGGGTGGATGGACATTCAGTACTTC. Amino acid sequence: CASSSSAGWMDIQYF.

This clonotype has at least ten counts. This chain's CDR3 is CASSVDPLAGAKTQYF. CDR3 DNA: TGTGCCAGCAGCGTAGATCCCCTAGCGGGGGCTAAGACCCAGTACTTC. The rearrangement uses TRBV9 and TRBJ2-5, with 10 nucleotides matching TRBD2. The germline V gene encodes CDR1 SGDLS and CDR2 YYNGEE. J was trimmed by 6 bases and V by 0 bases; bases with no gene match: 8. CDR3 size: 16 residues. The variable domain in full, with the rest retrieved from reference TRBV9 and TRBJ2-5, is DSGVTQTPKHLITATGQRVTLRCSPRSGDLSVYWYQQSLDQGLQFLIQYYNGEERAKGNILERFSAQQFPDLHSELNLSSLELGDSALYFCASSVDPLAGAKTQYFGPGTRLLVL.

Ten or more counts support this clonotype. The chain recombines TRBV6-5 with TRBJ2-5, with 8 positions matching TRBD1. V was clipped by 6 bases and J by 5 bases; unmatched bases: 5. Germline V gene data show CDR1 as MNHEY and CDR2 as SVGAGI. The CDR3 has 13 amino acids. The CDR3 here is CASRRNRGETQYF. The DNA for the CDR3 is TGTGCCAGCAGACGTAACAGGGGGGAGACCCAGTACTTC.

This clonotype was picked up many times. The V gene is TRBV10-3, the J gene TRBJ2-7; tentative D call: TRBD1 (6 bases). The CDR3 loop spans 12 amino acids. Trimming cost V 2 bases and J 4 bases, with 6 bases left between them. The germline V gene has CDR1 ENHRY and CDR2 SYGVKD. The CDR3 nucleotides read TGTGCCATCAGTGAGCAGGGGTACGAGCAGTACTTC. As protein: CAISEQGYEQYF.

This clonotype was observed at least ten times. CDR3 nucleotide sequence: TGTGCCAGCAGCTTGGGACAGGTTAAGAACGAGCAGTACTTC. This codes for CASSLGQVKNEQYF. The J gene is TRBJ2-7, the V gene TRBV7-2, with TRBD1 matching over 8 bases. The germline gives CDR1 SGHTA, CDR2 FQGNSA. The length of the CDR3 is 14 residues. The junction had 6 bases not matched to a gene; V was cut back by 3 bases and J by 5 bases.

In this sample, this clonotype turned up many times. The V gene is TRBV5-1, the J gene TRBJ2-7; D is tentatively TRBD1 or TRBD2 (5 bases each). In germline, CDR1 is SGHRS, CDR2 YFSETQ. V lost 3 bases to trimming and J lost 3 bases, with 13 bases between them. The CDR3 runs to 14 residues. The CDR3 spells CASSSFGTHYEQYF. DNA for the CDR3: TGCGCCAGCAGCTCATTCGGGACGCACTACGAGCAGTACTTC.